Following are 8 T cell receptor beta chains from one sample sequenced in a study of CD8+ T cells in alopecia areata. The sample's treatment: oral pan-JAK inhibitor, 5-10 mg twice daily. Extraction of RNA preceded its reverse transcription into cDNA, which served as the sequencing template. Sequencing was performed with immunoSEQ multiplex PCR; in TCRdb, only in-frame clones are kept and a portion is missing. The sample records hundreds of thousands of clones, 60% being singletons. Specimen: CD4+ T cells sorted from blood, collected at week 52, from a patient treated with tofacitinib. The source of these receptors is a human donor with alopecia areata.

Concerning this clone: This specimen includes other DNA sequences encoding the same CDR3. V gene TRBV7-2 combines with J gene TRBJ2-3; D gene ambiguous. Looked up from germline, CDR1 is SGHTA and CDR2 is FQGNSA. The CDR3 length is 12 residues. V was cut by 3 bases and J by 3 bases, with 4 bases left in between. This chain's CDR3 is CASSFGTDTQYF. The CDR3 DNA follows: TGTGCCAGCAGCTTTGGAACAGATACGCAGTATTTT.

A word on this clone: The sample carries other DNA sequences with the same CDR3. The chain carries TRBV29-1 and TRBJ2-5; D perhaps matches TRBD2 (6 bases). The CDR3 runs to 13 residues. Per the germline V gene, CDR1 is SQVTM and CDR2 is ANQGSEA. Trimming removed 1 base at V and 5 bases at J, with 11 bases between. DNA of the CDR3: TGCAGCGTTGAAGGACTAGGTGGGGAGACCCAGTACTTC. As protein: CSVEGLGGETQYF.

The chain has TRBV10-3 and TRBJ2-1; 7 nucleotides align to TRBD2. The CDR3 covers 16 residues. The germline V gene encodes CDR1 ENHRY and CDR2 SYGVKD. Trimming at V came to 8 bases and at J to 4 bases, leaving 14 bases not matched to a gene. This CDR3 is CAILDSSGARYNEQFF. The CDR3 nucleotides read TGTGCCATCCTCGACTCGAGCGGGGCGAGGTACAATGAGCAGTTCTTC.

Turning to this clone: The identical CDR3 is also encoded by other nucleotide sequences in the sample. This chain connects TRBV7-2 to TRBJ1-1, with TRBD1 matching 8 bases. With V trimmed by 3 bases and J by 0 bases, 0 bases remained unmatched. This CDR3 comprises 14 residues. Per the germline V gene, CDR1 is SGHTA and CDR2 is FQGNSA. The CDR3 nucleotides read TGTGCCAGCAGCTTGGGACAGGTGAACACTGAAGCTTTCTTT. It encodes CASSLGQVNTEAFF.

The chain carries TRBV18 and TRBJ2-7; D possibly corresponds to TRBD2 (5 bases). Trimming left V 2 bases short and J 6 bases short, with 8 bases between. Germline assignment: CDR1 KGHSH and CDR2 LQKENI. This CDR3 is built from 12 residues. The DNA of the CDR3 is TGTGCCAGCTCACCAAAAGGGAGCGAGCAGTACTTC. Its protein product is CASSPKGSEQYF.

The V call is TRBV29-1, the J call TRBJ2-3; D gene ambiguous. Germline lookup yields CDR1 SQVTM and CDR2 ANQGSEA. The V end was cut by 2 bases, the J end by 2 bases, with 8 bases between. The CDR3 has 13 residues. Written as DNA, the CDR3 is TGCAGCGTTGAACGGCAGACCACAGATACGCAGTATTTT. Translation gives CSVERQTTDTQYF.

A remark on this clone: Other DNA sequences within the sample encode an identical CDR3. This chain joins TRBV29-1 and TRBJ2-3, with 7 bases aligning to TRBD1. Germline V CDR1 and CDR2: SQVTM, ANQGSEA. The CDR3 sequence is 16 residues long. V trimming: 7 bases; J trimming: 1 base; junction bases outside the gene matches: 14. CDR3: CSASGTEVSGTDTQYF. The CDR3 region has the DNA TGCAGCGCATCCGGGACAGAGGTTTCTGGCACAGATACGCAGTATTTT.

This chain uses TRBV6-5 with TRBJ1-1, with D hard to call. Trimming removed 6 bases from V and 0 bases from J, with 11 bases in between. Germline CDR1 and CDR2: MNHEY and SVGAGI. CDR3 size: 14 residues. Here the CDR3 DNA reads TGTGCCAGCAGGTGGGCCGGGGTGAACACTGAAGCTTTCTTT. This encodes CASRWAGVNTEAFF.